The 5 T cell receptor beta chains presented below share a single source sample, sequenced in a study of blood T cell repertoires in COVID-19. Only in-frame clones appear in the TCRdb table, and some are missing; sequencing was by immunoSEQ multiplex PCR. The data show 200,000 to 250,000 clones, with 82% seen just once and 3% to 4% held by the top ten. Input material: PBMCs or T cells enriched from blood (not recorded which). The source of these receptors is a woman aged 55-70 years who had recovered from COVID-19.

The V gene is TRBV7-2, the J gene TRBJ2-3; D is unresolved. The V and J ends lost 3 bases and 6 bases respectively, with 10 bases between them. The CDR3 extends over 13 amino acids. Germline V lookup: CDR1 SGHTA, CDR2 FQGNSA. For the CDR3, the DNA is TGTGCCAGCAGCTTTTCAGAGGCGGATACGCAGTATTTT. Amino acids: CASSFSEADTQYF.

This clone was seen only a few times. This sequence joins TRBV19 and TRBJ2-1; TRBD2 aligns across 8 bases. The CDR3 runs to 15 residues. Germline lookup yields CDR1 LNHDA and CDR2 SQIVND (reference sequence). V lost 5 bases, J lost 4 bases, and 7 bases stayed unmatched. CDR3 residues: CASSLSLAEYNEQFF. CDR3 DNA: TGTGCCAGTAGTCTTTCACTAGCGGAATACAATGAGCAGTTCTTC.

The chain has TRBV6-5 and TRBJ1-5; D is uncertain. The germline V and J ends were trimmed by 0 bases and 5 bases, with 5 bases remaining between them. Germline CDR1 is MNHEY and CDR2 is SVGAGI. The CDR3 is 13 residues long. The CDR3 DNA reads TGTGCCAGCAGTTACTCGGAGGATCAGCCCCAGCATTTT. Translating it yields CASSYSEDQPQHF.

The chain carries TRBV2 and TRBJ1-2; perhaps TRBD1 as D (6 bases). The CDR3 loop spans 17 amino acids. V lost 4 bases and J lost 0, with 18 bases in between. Germline V gives CDR1 SNHLY, CDR2 FYNNEI. The CDR3 DNA is TGTGCCAGCAGTGGAGTATACAGGGCCGGAGCTAACTATGGCTACACCTTC. Translation: CASSGVYRAGANYGYTF.

The chain employs TRBV25-1 and TRBJ2-7; TRBD1 matches 9 bases. The CDR3 has 16 amino acids. CDR1 MGHDK and CDR2 SYGVNS come from the germline V gene. V lost 1 base, J lost 0 bases, and 4 bases stayed unmatched. This chain's CDR3 is CASSEFGTGTSYEQYF. The CDR3 nucleotides are TGTGCCAGCAGTGAATTCGGGACAGGGACCTCCTACGAGCAGTACTTC.